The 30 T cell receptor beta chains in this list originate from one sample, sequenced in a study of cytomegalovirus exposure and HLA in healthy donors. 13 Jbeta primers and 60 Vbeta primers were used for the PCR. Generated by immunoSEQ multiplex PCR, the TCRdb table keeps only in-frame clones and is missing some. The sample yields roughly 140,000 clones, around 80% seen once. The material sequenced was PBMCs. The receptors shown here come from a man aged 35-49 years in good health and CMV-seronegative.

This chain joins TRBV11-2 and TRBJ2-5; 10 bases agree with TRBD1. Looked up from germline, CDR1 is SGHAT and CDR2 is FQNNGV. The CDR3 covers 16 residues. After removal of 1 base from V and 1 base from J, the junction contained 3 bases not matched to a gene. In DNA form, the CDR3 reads TGTGCCAGCAGCTTAGGGGACAGGGGAGGCCAAGAGACCCAGTACTTC. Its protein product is CASSLGDRGGQETQYF. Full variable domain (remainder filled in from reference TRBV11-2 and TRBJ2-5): EAGVAQSPRYKIIEKRQSVAFWCNPISGHATLYWYQQILGQGPKLLIQFQNNGVVDDSQLPKDRFSAERLKGVDSTLKIQPAKLEDSAVYLCASSLGDRGGQETQYFGPGTRLLVL.

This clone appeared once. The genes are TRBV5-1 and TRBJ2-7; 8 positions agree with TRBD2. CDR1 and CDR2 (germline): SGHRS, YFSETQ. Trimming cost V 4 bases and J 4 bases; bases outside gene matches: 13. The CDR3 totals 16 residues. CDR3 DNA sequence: TGCGCCAGCAGCCTGGGGCGGCGGGGGGCTCTTTACGAGCAGTACTTC. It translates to CASSLGRRGALYEQYF.

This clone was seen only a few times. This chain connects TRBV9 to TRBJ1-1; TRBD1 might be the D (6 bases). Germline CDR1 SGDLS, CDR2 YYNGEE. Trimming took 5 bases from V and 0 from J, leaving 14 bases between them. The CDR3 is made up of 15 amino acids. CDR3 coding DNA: TGTGCCAGCAGTATACTACAGGGAGTGAACACTGAAGCTTTCTTT. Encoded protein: CASSILQGVNTEAFF.

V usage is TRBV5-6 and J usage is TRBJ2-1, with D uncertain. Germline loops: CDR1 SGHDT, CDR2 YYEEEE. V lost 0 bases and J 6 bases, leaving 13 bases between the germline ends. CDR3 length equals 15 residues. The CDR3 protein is CASSLAPSIRNEQFF. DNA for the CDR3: TGTGCCAGCAGCTTGGCTCCCTCTATACGCAATGAGCAGTTCTTC.

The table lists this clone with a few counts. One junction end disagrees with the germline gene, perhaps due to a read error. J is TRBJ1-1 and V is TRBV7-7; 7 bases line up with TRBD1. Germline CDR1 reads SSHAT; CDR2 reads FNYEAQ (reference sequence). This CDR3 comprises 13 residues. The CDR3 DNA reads TGTGCTAGCAGCTTAGACAGGGCCACTGAAGCTTTCTTT. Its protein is CASSLDRATEAFF.

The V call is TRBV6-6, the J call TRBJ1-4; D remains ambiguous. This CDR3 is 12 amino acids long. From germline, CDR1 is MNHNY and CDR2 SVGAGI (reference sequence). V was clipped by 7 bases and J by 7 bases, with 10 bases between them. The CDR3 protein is CASNPGFEKLFF. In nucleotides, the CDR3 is TGTGCCAGCAATCCGGGGTTTGAAAAACTGTTTTTT.

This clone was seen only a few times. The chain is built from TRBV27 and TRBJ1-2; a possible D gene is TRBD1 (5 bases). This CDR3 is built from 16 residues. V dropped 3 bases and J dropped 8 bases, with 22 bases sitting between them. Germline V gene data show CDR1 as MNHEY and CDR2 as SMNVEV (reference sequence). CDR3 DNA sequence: TGTGCCAGCAGTTTCTTGATTCAAAAAGGGGTTGGGGGCTACACCTTC. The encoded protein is CASSFLIQKGVGGYTF.

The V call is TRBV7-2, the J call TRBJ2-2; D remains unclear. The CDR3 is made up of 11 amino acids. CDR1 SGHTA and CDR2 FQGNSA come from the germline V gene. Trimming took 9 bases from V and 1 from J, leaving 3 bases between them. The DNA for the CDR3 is TGTGCCAGTCGGAACACCGGGGAGCTGTTTTTT. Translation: CASRNTGELFF.

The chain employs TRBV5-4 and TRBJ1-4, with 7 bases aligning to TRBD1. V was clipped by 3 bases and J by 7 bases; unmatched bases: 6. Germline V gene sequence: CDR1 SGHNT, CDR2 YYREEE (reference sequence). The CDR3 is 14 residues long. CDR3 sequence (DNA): TGTGCCAGCAGCTCCCGGGACAGATCTGAAAAACTGTTTTTT. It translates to CASSSRDRSEKLFF.

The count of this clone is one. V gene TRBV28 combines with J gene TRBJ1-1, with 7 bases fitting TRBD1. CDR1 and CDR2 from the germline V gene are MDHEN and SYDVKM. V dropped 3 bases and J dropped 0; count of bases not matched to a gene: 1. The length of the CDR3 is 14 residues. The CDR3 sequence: CASSFRGLNTEAFF. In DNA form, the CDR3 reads TGTGCCAGCAGTTTTAGGGGGCTGAACACTGAAGCTTTCTTT.

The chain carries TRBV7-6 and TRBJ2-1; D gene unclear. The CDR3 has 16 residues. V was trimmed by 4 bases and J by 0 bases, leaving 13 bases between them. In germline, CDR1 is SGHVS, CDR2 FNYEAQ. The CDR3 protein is CASSSLGVRSYNEQFF. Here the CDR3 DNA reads TGTGCCAGCAGCTCACTCGGAGTTCGCTCCTACAATGAGCAGTTCTTC.

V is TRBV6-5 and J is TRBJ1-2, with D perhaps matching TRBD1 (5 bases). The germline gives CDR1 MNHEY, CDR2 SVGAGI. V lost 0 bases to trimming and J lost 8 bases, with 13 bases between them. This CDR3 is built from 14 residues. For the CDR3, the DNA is TGTGCCAGCAGTTACTCGGGGACGGGGGGAGGCTACACCTTC. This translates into CASSYSGTGGGYTF.

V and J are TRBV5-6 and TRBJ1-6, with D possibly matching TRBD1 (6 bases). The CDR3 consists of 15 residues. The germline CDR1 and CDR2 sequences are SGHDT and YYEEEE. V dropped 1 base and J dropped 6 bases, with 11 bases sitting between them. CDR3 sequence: CASSLPSGVNSPLHF. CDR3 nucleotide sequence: TGTGCCAGCAGCTTGCCCTCAGGGGTTAATTCACCCCTCCACTTT. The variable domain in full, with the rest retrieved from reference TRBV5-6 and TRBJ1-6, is DAGVTQSPTHLIKTRGQQVTLRCSPKSGHDTVSWYQQALGQGPQFIFQYYEEEERQRGNFPDRFSGHQFPNYSSELNVNALLLGDSALYLCASSLPSGVNSPLHFGNGTRLTVT.

CDR3 nucleotides: TGTGCCAGCAGTTACTCCGACAGAAACTATGGCTACACCTTC. This gives the protein CASSYSDRNYGYTF. V usage is TRBV6-5 and J usage is TRBJ1-2; possibly TRBD1 for D (5 bases). Germline assignment: CDR1 MNHEY and CDR2 SVGAGI. Deletions cut 0 bases from V and 2 bases from J, with 7 bases between. The CDR3 has 14 amino acids.

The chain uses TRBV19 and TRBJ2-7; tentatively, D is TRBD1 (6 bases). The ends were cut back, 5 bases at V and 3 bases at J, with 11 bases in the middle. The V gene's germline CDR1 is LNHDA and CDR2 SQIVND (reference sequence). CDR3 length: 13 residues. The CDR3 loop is CASSPGQNYEQYF. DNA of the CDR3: TGTGCCAGTAGTCCGGGACAAAACTACGAGCAGTACTTC.

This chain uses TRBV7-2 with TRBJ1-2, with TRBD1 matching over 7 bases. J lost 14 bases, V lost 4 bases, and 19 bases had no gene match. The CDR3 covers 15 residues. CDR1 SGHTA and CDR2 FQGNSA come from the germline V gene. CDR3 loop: CASSSSGQDPAVGTF. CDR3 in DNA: TGTGCCAGCAGCTCGTCCGGACAGGACCCAGCGGTTGGGACCTTC.

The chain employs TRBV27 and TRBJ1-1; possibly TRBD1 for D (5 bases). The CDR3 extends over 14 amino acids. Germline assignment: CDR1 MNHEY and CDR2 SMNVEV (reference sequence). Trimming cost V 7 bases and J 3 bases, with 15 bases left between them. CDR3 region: CASTKSGGDTEAFF. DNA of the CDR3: TGTGCCAGCACCAAGTCGGGGGGGGACACTGAAGCTTTCTTT.

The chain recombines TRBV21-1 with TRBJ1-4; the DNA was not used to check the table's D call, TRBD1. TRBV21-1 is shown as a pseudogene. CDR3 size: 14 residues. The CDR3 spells CASSSPGQGEKLFF. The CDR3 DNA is TGTGCCAGCAGCAGTCCGGGACAGGGGGAAAAACTGTTTTTT.

CDR3 nucleotide sequence: TGTGCCAGCTCACCACGCAGGGATTACACTGAAGCTTTCTTT. Protein sequence: CASSPRRDYTEAFF. The chain couples TRBV18 to TRBJ1-1; perhaps TRBD1 as D (5 bases). Germline CDR1 is KGHSH and CDR2 is LQKENI. CDR3 length: 14 residues. V lost 1 base to trimming and J lost 3 bases, with 9 bases between them.

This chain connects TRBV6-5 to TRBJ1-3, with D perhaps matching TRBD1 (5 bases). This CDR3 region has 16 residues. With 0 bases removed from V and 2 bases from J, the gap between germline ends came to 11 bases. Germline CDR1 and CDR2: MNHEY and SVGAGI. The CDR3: CASSYSAGGTGNTIYF. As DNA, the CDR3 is TGTGCCAGCAGTTACTCCGCGGGGGGTACTGGAAACACCATATATTTT.

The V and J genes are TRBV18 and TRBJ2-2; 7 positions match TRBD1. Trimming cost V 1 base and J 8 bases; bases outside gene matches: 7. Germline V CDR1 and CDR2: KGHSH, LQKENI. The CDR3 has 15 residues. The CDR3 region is CASSPLRGTAGELFF. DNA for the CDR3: TGTGCCAGCTCACCACTAAGGGGGACAGCGGGGGAGCTGTTTTTT.

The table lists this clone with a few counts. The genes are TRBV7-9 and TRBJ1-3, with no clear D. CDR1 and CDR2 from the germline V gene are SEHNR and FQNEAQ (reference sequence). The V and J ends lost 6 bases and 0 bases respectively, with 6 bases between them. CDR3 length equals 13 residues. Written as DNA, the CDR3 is TGTGCCAGCAGTTCTGTCTCTGGAAACACCATATATTTT. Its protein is CASSSVSGNTIYF. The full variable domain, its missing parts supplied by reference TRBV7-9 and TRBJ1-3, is DTGVSQNPRHKITKRGQNVTFRCDPISEHNRLYWYRQTLGQGPEFLTYFQNEAQLEKSRLLSDRFSAERPKGSFSTLEIQRTEQGDSAMYLCASSSVSGNTIYFGEGSWLTVV.

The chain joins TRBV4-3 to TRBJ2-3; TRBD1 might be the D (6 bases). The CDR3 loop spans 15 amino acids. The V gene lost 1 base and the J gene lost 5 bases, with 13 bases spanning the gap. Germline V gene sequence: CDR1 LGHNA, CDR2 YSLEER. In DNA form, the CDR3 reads TGCGCCAGCAGCCAAGGCTTAGGGGGACAAGATACGCAGTATTTT. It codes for CASSQGLGGQDTQYF.

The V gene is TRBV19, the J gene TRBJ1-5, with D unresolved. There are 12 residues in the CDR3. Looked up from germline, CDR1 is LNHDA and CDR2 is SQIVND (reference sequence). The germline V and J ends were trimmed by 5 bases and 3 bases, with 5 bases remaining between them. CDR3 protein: CASSGLNQPQHF. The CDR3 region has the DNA TGTGCCAGTAGTGGCCTCAATCAGCCCCAGCATTTT.

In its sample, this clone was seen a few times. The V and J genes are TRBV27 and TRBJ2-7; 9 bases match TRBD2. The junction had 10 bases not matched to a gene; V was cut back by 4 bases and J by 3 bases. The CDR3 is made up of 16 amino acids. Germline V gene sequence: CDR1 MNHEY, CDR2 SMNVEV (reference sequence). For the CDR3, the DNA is TGTGCCAGCAGTTCCTCTAGCGGGGAGCAACGCTACGAGCAGTACTTC. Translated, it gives CASSSSSGEQRYEQYF.

The CDR3 nucleotides read TGTGCCAGCAGCCAAGTGGAGGGGAACTATAATTCACCCCTCCACTTT. Amino acids: CASSQVEGNYNSPLHF. V and J are TRBV14 and TRBJ1-6; a possible D gene is TRBD1 (5 bases). The CDR3 length is 16 residues. Trimming stripped 1 base from V and 3 bases from J, with 10 bases between. Germline V CDR1 and CDR2: SGHDN, FVKESK.

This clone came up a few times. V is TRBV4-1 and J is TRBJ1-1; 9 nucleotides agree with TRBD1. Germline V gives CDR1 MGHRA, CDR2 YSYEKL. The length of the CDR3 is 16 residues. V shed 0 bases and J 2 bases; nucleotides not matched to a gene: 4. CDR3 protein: CASSQEKTGGNTEAFF. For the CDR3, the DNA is TGCGCCAGCAGCCAAGAAAAGACAGGGGGTAACACTGAAGCTTTCTTT.

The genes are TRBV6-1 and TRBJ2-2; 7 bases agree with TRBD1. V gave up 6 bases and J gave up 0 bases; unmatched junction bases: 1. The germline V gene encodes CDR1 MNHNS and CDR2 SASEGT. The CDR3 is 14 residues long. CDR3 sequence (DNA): TGTGCCAGCAGGACAGGGTCGAACACCGGGGAGCTGTTTTTT. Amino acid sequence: CASRTGSNTGELFF.

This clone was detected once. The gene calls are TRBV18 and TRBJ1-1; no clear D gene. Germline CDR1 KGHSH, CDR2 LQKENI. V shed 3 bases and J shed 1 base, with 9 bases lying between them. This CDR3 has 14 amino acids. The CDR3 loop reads CASSPQEGNTEAFF. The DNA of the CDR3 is TGTGCCAGCTCACCCCAGGAGGGGAACACTGAAGCTTTCTTT.

CDR3 nucleotides: TGTGCCAGTAGTAGTCGAGGACAGAATCAGCCCCAGCATTTT. This encodes CASSSRGQNQPQHF. The chain employs TRBV19 and TRBJ1-5; tentatively, D is TRBD1 (6 bases). CDR1 and CDR2 (germline): LNHDA, SQIVND (reference sequence). The CDR3 runs 14 residues. V lost 4 bases, J lost 4 bases, and 11 bases lay in between.